The 11 T cell receptor beta chains below were found in one sample sequenced in a study of cytomegalovirus exposure and HLA in healthy donors. PCR used 60 Vbeta primers and 13 Jbeta primers. Clones were sequenced by immunoSEQ multiplex PCR, and TCRdb holds only the in-frame ones, with some missing. The profile covers some 160,000 clones, with about a tenth appearing a single time and 1.5% to 2% taken by the ten largest. Source material: PBMCs. These receptors all come from a male donor in good health and CMV-seronegative.

This clone was seen only a few times. V and J are TRBV5-1 and TRBJ2-7; 8 bases line up with TRBD2. This CDR3 spans 15 amino acids. The germline V gene encodes CDR1 SGHRS and CDR2 YFSETQ. J gave up 5 bases and V 4 bases, and 11 bases lay outside the gene matches. In nucleotides, the CDR3 is TGCGCCAGCAGCCCGGGGCGGGGGGCTTTTAACGAGCAGTACTTC. Protein sequence: CASSPGRGAFNEQYF.

The gene calls are TRBV9 and TRBJ1-1, with D possibly matching TRBD1 (6 bases). From germline, CDR1 is SGDLS and CDR2 YYNGEE. This CDR3 comprises 15 residues. V was pared by 4 bases and J by 0 bases, with 13 bases between. The CDR3: CASSPSTGLNTEAFF. The CDR3 nucleotides are TGTGCCAGCAGCCCCTCCACAGGGTTGAACACTGAAGCTTTCTTT.

This clone was detected only a few times. The V gene is TRBV28, the J gene TRBJ1-5, with TRBD1 identical over 11 bases. The V segment lost 9 bases and the J segment 0 bases; nucleotides outside the gene matches: 7. The CDR3 totals 16 residues. Germline values: CDR1 MDHEN, CDR2 SYDVKM. The CDR3 sequence: CASGTGGAYSNQPQHF. DNA of the CDR3: TGTGCCAGTGGGACAGGGGGAGCATATAGCAATCAGCCCCAGCATTTT.

V and J are TRBV18 and TRBJ1-5; D is perhaps TRBD1 (5 bases). The CDR3 is 14 amino acids. Germline CDR1 reads KGHSH; CDR2 reads LQKENI. The V gene lost 5 bases and the J gene lost 3 bases, with 11 bases spanning the gap. In DNA, the CDR3 is TGTGCCAGCTCATCTCAGGGTTTCAATCAGCCCCAGCATTTT. Encoded protein: CASSSQGFNQPQHF.

A few counts support this clone. The rearrangement joins TRBV7-8 to TRBJ1-5, with 7 bases matching TRBD1. The germline CDR1 and CDR2 sequences are SGHVS and FQNEAQ. This CDR3 comprises 15 residues. V trimming: 4 bases; J trimming: 3 bases; junction bases outside the gene matches: 6. The CDR3 loop reads CASSSKGQSNQPQHF. CDR3 coding DNA: TGTGCCAGCAGCTCTAAGGGACAGTCCAATCAGCCCCAGCATTTT.

This chain links TRBV27 with TRBJ2-7; 7 bases align to TRBD1. CDR3 length equals 14 residues. Trimming at V came to 0 bases and at J to 5 bases, leaving 4 bases not matched to a gene. The germline CDR1 and CDR2 sequences are MNHEY and SMNVEV (reference sequence). The CDR3: CASSLSRDRHEQYF. The CDR3 DNA reads as TGTGCCAGCAGTTTATCAAGGGACAGACACGAGCAGTACTTC.

The chain joins TRBV4-2 to TRBJ1-5, with D unresolved. CDR3 length: 15 amino acids. In germline, CDR1 is LGHNA, CDR2 YNFKEQ. V was clipped by 0 bases and J by 0 bases, with 6 bases between them. The CDR3 DNA follows: TGTGCCAGCAGCCAAGATATAAATAGCAATCAGCCCCAGCATTTT. It encodes CASSQDINSNQPQHF.

This clone turned up a few times. The V gene is TRBV30, the J gene TRBJ2-1; no definite D call. Trimming removed 5 bases at V and 0 bases at J, with 5 bases between. The CDR3 is 12 residues long. Per germline, CDR1 GTSNPN and CDR2 SVGIG (reference sequence). The CDR3 protein is CAWSVSYNEQFF. CDR3 DNA: TGTGCCTGGTCCGTCTCCTACAATGAGCAGTTCTTC.

This clone was seen more than once but under ten times. The chain combines TRBV4-2 with TRBJ2-5; no reliable D call. The CDR3 is made up of 14 amino acids. V was clipped by 0 bases and J by 4 bases, with 9 bases between them. Germline CDR1 is LGHNA and CDR2 is YNFKEQ. The CDR3 sequence is CASSQDVGRETQYF. The CDR3 DNA reads TGTGCCAGCAGCCAAGATGTGGGCCGAGAGACCCAGTACTTC.

The chain carries TRBV4-1 and TRBJ2-2; a possible D gene is TRBD2 (6 bases). The CDR3 extends over 17 amino acids. Trimming cost V 0 bases and J 3 bases, with 14 bases left between them. Germline V gene data show CDR1 as MGHRA and CDR2 as YSYEKL. The CDR3, as DNA: TGCGCCAGCAGCCAAGAAGGGTGGAGGGAGGACACCGGGGAGCTGTTTTTT. This codes for CASSQEGWREDTGELFF.

The chain carries TRBV11-2 and TRBJ1-5; D remains unclear. The CDR3 has 15 residues. Germline V gene lookup returns CDR1 SGHAT and CDR2 FQNNGV. V was shortened by 3 bases and J by 3 bases, with 12 bases between the two germline ends. The CDR3 sequence is CASSFSSGYNQPQHF. The CDR3 DNA follows: TGTGCCAGCAGCTTTTCCTCGGGGTACAATCAGCCCCAGCATTTT. The whole variable domain, filled in from reference TRBV11-2 and TRBJ1-5, reads EAGVAQSPRYKIIEKRQSVAFWCNPISGHATLYWYQQILGQGPKLLIQFQNNGVVDDSQLPKDRFSAERLKGVDSTLKIQPAKLEDSAVYLCASSFSSGYNQPQHFGDGTRLSIL.